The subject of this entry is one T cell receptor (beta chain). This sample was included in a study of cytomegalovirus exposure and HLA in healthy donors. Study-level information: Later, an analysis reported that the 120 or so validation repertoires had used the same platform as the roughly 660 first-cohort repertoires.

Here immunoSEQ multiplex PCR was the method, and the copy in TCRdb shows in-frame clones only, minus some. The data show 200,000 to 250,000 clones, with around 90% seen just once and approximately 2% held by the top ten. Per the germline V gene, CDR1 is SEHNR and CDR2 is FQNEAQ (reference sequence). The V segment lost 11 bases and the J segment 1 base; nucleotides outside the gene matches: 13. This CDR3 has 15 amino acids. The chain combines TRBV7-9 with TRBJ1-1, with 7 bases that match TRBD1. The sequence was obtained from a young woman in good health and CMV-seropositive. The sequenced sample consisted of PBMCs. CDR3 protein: CACYPGTVRNTEAFF. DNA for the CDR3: TGTGCCTGCTATCCCGGGACAGTTCGGAACACTGAAGCTTTCTTT.